This passage covers 22 T cell receptor beta chains from one sample sequenced in a study of shared clonotypes between healthy human individuals. Repertoires were generated with immunoSEQ multiplex PCR, while TCRdb's copy carries only in-frame clones and drops some. The sample has more than 80,000 clones, about two thirds seen once; the top ten hold about 45%. The material sequenced was memory CD8+ T cells sorted from blood. This sample's subset: CD45RO+ cells pooled with CCR7-negative TemRA cells. These receptors were taken from a man younger than 40 in good health.

This chain connects TRBV11-3 to TRBJ2-5; possibly TRBD2 for D (6 bases). CDR1 is SGHNT and CDR2 is YENEEA in the germline V gene. The CDR3 extends over 15 amino acids. V lost 5 bases and J 5 bases, leaving 18 bases between the germline ends. The CDR3 sequence: CASSPKKGGMETQYF. The CDR3, as DNA: TGTGCCAGCAGCCCCAAAAAGGGAGGTATGGAGACCCAGTACTTC.

This sequence joins TRBV7-3 and TRBJ2-2, with 8 bases that match TRBD2. V dropped 1 base and J dropped 7; count of bases not matched to a gene: 11. CDR1 is SGHTA and CDR2 is FQGTGA in the germline V gene. The CDR3 is 17 residues long. CDR3 DNA: TGTGCCAGCAGCTTAATGTCGGGAGGGCCCGTTTACGGGGAGCTGTTTTTT. As protein: CASSLMSGGPVYGELFF.

V gene TRBV30 combines with J gene TRBJ2-7; D ambiguous. Germline V gene lookup returns CDR1 GTSNPN and CDR2 SVGIG (reference sequence). V was cut by 0 bases and J by 6 bases, with 12 bases left in between. The CDR3 sequence is 13 residues long. This CDR3 reads CAWSVVGYTEQYF. The CDR3 DNA reads TGTGCCTGGAGTGTGGTGGGATATACCGAGCAGTACTTC.

V usage is TRBV6-6 and J usage is TRBJ2-7, with TRBD2 identical over 8 bases. Trimming took 0 bases from V and 4 from J; bases not matched to a gene: 5. Germline V gives CDR1 MNHNY, CDR2 SVGAGI (reference sequence). The CDR3 spans 15 residues. CDR3 DNA sequence: TGTGCCAGCAGTTACTCTCGGGAGGGCGGTTACGAGCAGTACTTC. Protein: CASSYSREGGYEQYF.

The rearrangement links TRBV11-3 to TRBJ2-1, with 10 bases lining up with TRBD2. The CDR3 contains 15 residues. The germline V gene has CDR1 SGHNT and CDR2 YENEEA. V was clipped by 0 bases and J by 6 bases; unmatched bases: 2. CDR3 amino acids: CASSLEAGGGNEQFF. In DNA, the CDR3 is TGTGCCAGCAGCTTAGAAGCGGGAGGGGGCAATGAGCAGTTCTTC.

This chain's CDR3 is CAVQGADYEQYF. The CDR3 nucleotides are TGTGCCGTACAGGGGGCTGACTACGAGCAGTACTTC. The chain uses TRBV28 and TRBJ2-7; 9 nucleotides line up with TRBD1. The V segment lost 11 bases and the J segment 3 bases; nucleotides outside the gene matches: 5. Per the germline V gene, CDR1 is MDHEN and CDR2 is SYDVKM. The CDR3 has 12 residues.

This chain links TRBV7-3 with TRBJ2-1; D is unclear. This CDR3 spans 16 amino acids. Looked up from germline, CDR1 is SGHTA and CDR2 is FQGTGA. V was clipped by 2 bases and J by 4 bases, with 15 bases between them. The CDR3 bases are TGTGCCAGCAGCTTAGACCCAGCGCAGAGATACAATGAGCAGTTCTTC. Amino acids: CASSLDPAQRYNEQFF.

The rearrangement uses TRBV28 and TRBJ1-5, with no clear D. CDR1 is MDHEN and CDR2 is SYDVKM in the germline V gene. The CDR3 length is 15 residues. Trimming left V 4 bases short and J 1 base short, with 11 bases between. The CDR3 region has the DNA TGTGCCAGCAGTTCCCGACGACGGAGCAATCAGCCCCAGCATTTT. Translating it yields CASSSRRRSNQPQHF.

The chain links TRBV27 to TRBJ2-5, with D maybe TRBD2 (6 bases). Germline CDR1 reads MNHEY; CDR2 reads SMNVEV (reference sequence). V lost 3 bases to trimming and J lost 3 bases, with 11 bases between them. CDR3 length: 14 residues. CDR3 loop: CASSFLGGEETQYF. CDR3 nucleotides: TGTGCCAGCAGTTTCCTAGGAGGGGAAGAGACCCAGTACTTC.

The chain is built from TRBV19 and TRBJ2-1; D is unresolved. Germline V gene sequence: CDR1 LNHDA, CDR2 SQIVND (reference sequence). Trimming left V 1 base short and J 0 bases short, with 7 bases between. The CDR3 sequence is 15 residues long. For the CDR3, the DNA is TGTGCCAGTAGTATAGTTCGGAGCTCCTACAATGAGCAGTTCTTC. Translated: CASSIVRSSYNEQFF.

The chain uses TRBV6-6 and TRBJ2-4; D not certain. The CDR3 is made up of 14 amino acids. CDR1 and CDR2 (germline): MNHNY, SVGAGI (reference sequence). V lost 0 bases and J lost 13, with 16 bases in between. This chain's CDR3 is CASSYSIWGIFQYF. As DNA, the CDR3 is TGTGCCAGCAGTTACTCGATTTGGGGAATTTTCCAGTACTTC.

Details on this clone: Other DNA variants within this sample encode the same CDR3. This sequence joins TRBV28 and TRBJ1-2; D gene uncertain. The germline V gene has CDR1 MDHEN and CDR2 SYDVKM. Trimming took off 5 bases at V and 5 bases at J, with 6 bases between the two ends. This CDR3 spans 11 amino acids. The CDR3 sequence is CASSKNYGYTF. The CDR3 DNA reads TGTGCCAGCAGTAAGAATTATGGCTACACCTTC.

This chain links TRBV6-1 with TRBJ2-3; 9 nucleotides align to TRBD2. The CDR3 is made up of 21 amino acids. Germline loops: CDR1 MNHNS, CDR2 SASEGT. V shed 2 bases, J shed 1 base, and the junction held 19 bases outside the gene matches. The CDR3 DNA sequence: TGTGCCAGCAGTGAACGGGGTGGTAGCGGGAGAGGAGGGCTGGGCACAGATACGCAGTATTTT. Translated, it gives CASSERGGSGRGGLGTDTQYF.

The chain joins TRBV28 to TRBJ2-1; a weak D match, TRBD2 (5 bases). This CDR3 is 14 amino acids long. The V gene's germline CDR1 is MDHEN and CDR2 SYDVKM. V lost 2 bases and J lost 10, with 15 bases in between. In nucleotides, the CDR3 is TGTGCCAGCAGTTTAGGGAGTTTGGGAGACGAGCAGTTCTTC. Protein product: CASSLGSLGDEQFF.

This clone has just one count. This chain connects TRBV6-1 to TRBJ1-1, with D possibly TRBD1 on 5 matching bases. This CDR3 has 18 residues. Deletions cut 2 bases from V and 0 bases from J, with 19 bases between. Germline CDR1 reads MNHNS; CDR2 reads SASEGT. In DNA form, the CDR3 reads TGTGCCAGCAGTGAATCCCGCGGGCAGGGTTTCATGAACACTGAAGCTTTCTTT. Residues: CASSESRGQGFMNTEAFF.

This chain uses TRBV19 with TRBJ2-6; 12 positions match TRBD1. Germline values: CDR1 LNHDA, CDR2 SQIVND (reference sequence). Unmatched junction bases numbered 9, after V lost 7 bases and J lost 2 bases. The CDR3 length is 18 residues. The CDR3 here is CASNLGQGALAGANVLTF. DNA of the CDR3: TGTGCCAGTAATTTGGGACAGGGGGCTTTGGCTGGGGCCAACGTCCTGACTTTC.

The V and J genes are TRBV19 and TRBJ1-5; possible D gene TRBD1, 5 bases. The ends were cut back, 7 bases at V and 5 bases at J, with 12 bases in the middle. The CDR3 is made up of 13 amino acids. Germline-derived CDR1 and CDR2 are LNHDA and SQIVND (reference sequence). The CDR3 reads CASMQGQHQPQHF. CDR3 in DNA: TGTGCCAGTATGCAGGGCCAACATCAGCCCCAGCATTTT.

The rearrangement uses TRBV28 and TRBJ1-1; TRBD1 aligns across 8 bases. The CDR3 runs to 15 residues. From germline, CDR1 is MDHEN and CDR2 SYDVKM. Trimming took 6 bases from V and 6 from J; bases not matched to a gene: 12. This CDR3 reads CASRSLQIQGAEAFF. The CDR3 DNA is TGTGCCAGCAGGTCCCTTCAAATACAGGGGGCTGAAGCTTTCTTT.

V is TRBV9 and J is TRBJ2-2; the match to TRBD2 covers 9 bases. CDR1 SGDLS and CDR2 YYNGEE come from the germline V gene. After removal of 4 bases from V and 8 bases from J, the junction contained 12 bases not matched to a gene. CDR3 size: 16 residues. This CDR3 is CASSPRGTSLIGELFF. The CDR3 bases are TGTGCCAGCAGCCCCCGAGGGACTAGCTTAATTGGGGAGCTGTTTTTT.

The rearrangement links TRBV2 to TRBJ2-1; D ambiguous. V lost 2 bases and J 6 bases, leaving 5 bases between the germline ends. CDR1 is SNHLY, CDR2 FYNNEI, per germline. The CDR3 has 12 amino acids. The CDR3 sequence: CASSELANEQFF. In nucleotides, the CDR3 is TGTGCCAGCAGTGAACTGGCCAATGAGCAGTTCTTC.

The gene calls are TRBV29-1 and TRBJ2-7; TRBD1 or TRBD2 may be the D gene (7 bases each). This CDR3 is built from 14 residues. V was cut by 4 bases and J by 0 bases, with 13 bases left in between. CDR1 is SQVTM and CDR2 is ANQGSEA in the germline V gene. This CDR3 reads CSVVGGTDSYEQYF. The CDR3 nucleotides read TGCAGCGTTGTCGGGGGGACAGACTCCTACGAGCAGTACTTC.

The chain joins TRBV5-1 to TRBJ1-4; 9 bases line up with TRBD1. There are 16 residues in the CDR3. The germline gives CDR1 SGHRS, CDR2 YFSETQ. Trimming at V came to 4 bases and at J to 7 bases, leaving 11 bases not matched to a gene. In DNA form, the CDR3 reads TGCGCCAGCAGCCCAGGGATGGACAGGGGACGTGAAAAACTGTTTTTT. As protein: CASSPGMDRGREKLFF.